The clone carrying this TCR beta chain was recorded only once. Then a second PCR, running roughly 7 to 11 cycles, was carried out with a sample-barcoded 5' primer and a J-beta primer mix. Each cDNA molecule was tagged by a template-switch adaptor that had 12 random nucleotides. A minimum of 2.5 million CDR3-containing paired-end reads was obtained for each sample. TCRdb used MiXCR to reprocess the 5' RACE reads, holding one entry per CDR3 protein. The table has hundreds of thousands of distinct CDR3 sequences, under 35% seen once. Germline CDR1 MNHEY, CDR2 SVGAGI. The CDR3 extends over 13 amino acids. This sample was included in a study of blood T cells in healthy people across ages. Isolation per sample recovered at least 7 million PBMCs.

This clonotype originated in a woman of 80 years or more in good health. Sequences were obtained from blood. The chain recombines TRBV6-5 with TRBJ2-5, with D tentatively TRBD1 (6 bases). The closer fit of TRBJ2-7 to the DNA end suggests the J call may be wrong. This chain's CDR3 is CASTKGHGYEQYF. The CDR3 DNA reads TGTGCCAGCACCAAGGGACATGGATACGAGCAGTACTTC.